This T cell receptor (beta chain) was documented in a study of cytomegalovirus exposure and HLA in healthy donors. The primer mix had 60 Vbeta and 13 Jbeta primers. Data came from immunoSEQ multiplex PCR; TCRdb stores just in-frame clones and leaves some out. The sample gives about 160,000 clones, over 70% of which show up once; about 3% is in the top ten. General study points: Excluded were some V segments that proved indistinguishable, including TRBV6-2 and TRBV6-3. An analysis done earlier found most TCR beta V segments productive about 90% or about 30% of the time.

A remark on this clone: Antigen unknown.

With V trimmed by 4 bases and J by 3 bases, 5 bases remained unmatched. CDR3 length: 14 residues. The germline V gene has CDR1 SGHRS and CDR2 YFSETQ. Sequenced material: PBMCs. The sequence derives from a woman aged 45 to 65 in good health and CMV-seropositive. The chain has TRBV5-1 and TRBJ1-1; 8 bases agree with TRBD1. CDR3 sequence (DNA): TGCGCCAGCAGCGTAAACAGGGGGTACACTGAAGCTTTCTTT. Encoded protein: CASSVNRGYTEAFF.